This T cell receptor beta chain was found in a study of spatial heterogeneity in lung cancer. Background on the study: Consistently, beta-chain sequences turned up in larger numbers than alpha-chain sequences did.

Specified time point: sample taken at primary tumor resection. By share of the sample, this clonotype is medium-sized. Each CDR3 protein is one row after TCRdb ran MiXCR on the 5' RACE reads. Of 7,000 to 8,500 distinct CDR3 sequences listed, around 16% are singletons. The sequence derives from a male donor with early-stage non-small cell lung cancer. Sequencing was performed on normal lung tissue next to the tumor, taken at surgery.

The CDR3 loop reads CASSLNKGAEAFF. DNA of the CDR3: TGTGCCAGCAGCTTAAATAAGGGTGCTGAAGCTTTCTTT. The chain recombines TRBV7-3 with TRBJ1-1; D gene ambiguous. The CDR3 spans 13 residues. Germline V gene sequence: CDR1 SGHTA, CDR2 FQGTGA. Between the trimmed V and J ends, which lost 1 base and 6 bases, there was a span of 9 bases. Full variable domain (remainder filled in from reference TRBV7-3 and TRBJ1-1): GAGVSQTPSNKVTEKGKYVELRCDPISGHTALYWYRQSLGQGPEFLIYFQGTGAADDSGLPNDRFFAVRPEGSVSTLKIQRTERGDSAVYLCASSLNKGAEAFFGQGTRLTVV.